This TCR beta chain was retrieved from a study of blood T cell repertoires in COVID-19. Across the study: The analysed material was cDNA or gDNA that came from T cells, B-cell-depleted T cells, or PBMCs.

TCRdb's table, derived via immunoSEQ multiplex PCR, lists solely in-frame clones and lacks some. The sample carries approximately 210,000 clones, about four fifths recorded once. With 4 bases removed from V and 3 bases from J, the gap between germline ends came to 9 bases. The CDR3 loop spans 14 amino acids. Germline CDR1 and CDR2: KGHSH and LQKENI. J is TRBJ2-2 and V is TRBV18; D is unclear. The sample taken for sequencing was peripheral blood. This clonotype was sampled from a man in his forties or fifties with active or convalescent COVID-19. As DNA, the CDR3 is TGTGCCAGCTCACGGCCAGTTTACACCGGGGAGCTGTTTTTT. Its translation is CASSRPVYTGELFF.